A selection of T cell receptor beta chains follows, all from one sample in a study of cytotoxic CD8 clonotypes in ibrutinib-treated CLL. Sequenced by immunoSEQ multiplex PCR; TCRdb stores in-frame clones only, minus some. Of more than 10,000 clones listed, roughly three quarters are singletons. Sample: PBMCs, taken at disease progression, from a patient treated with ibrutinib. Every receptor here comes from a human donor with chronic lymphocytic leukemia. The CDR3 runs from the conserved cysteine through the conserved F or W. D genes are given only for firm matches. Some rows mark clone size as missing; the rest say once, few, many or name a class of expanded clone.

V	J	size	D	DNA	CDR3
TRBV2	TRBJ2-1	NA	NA	TGTGCCAGCAGCGGAAGCGGCAGCTCCTACAATGAGCAGTTCTTC	CASSGSGSSYNEQFF
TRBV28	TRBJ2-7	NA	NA	TGTGCCAGCAGTTTAGGACTACGGGAGCAGTACTTC	CASSLGLREQYF
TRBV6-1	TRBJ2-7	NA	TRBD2	TGTGCCAGCAGGGCCTTAGCGGGGGTCTACGAGCAGTACTTC	CASRALAGVYEQYF
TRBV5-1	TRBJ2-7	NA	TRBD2	TGCGCCAGCAGCTTGATTTTTGGCGGGGGGCGCTCCTACGAGCAGTACTTC	CASSLIFGGGRSYEQYF
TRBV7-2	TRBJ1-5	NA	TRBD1	TGTGCCAGCAGCCCGGGACAGATCAACATCGTTAGCAATCAGCCCCAGCATTTT	CASSPGQINIVSNQPQHF
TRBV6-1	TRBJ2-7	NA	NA	TGTGCCAGCGGGGAGAGCTCCTACGAGCAGTACTTC	CASGESSYEQYF
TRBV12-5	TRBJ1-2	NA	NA	TGTGCTAGTGGTTTGGTACACCAGCTGGGGCCTTCTAACTATGGCTACACCTTC	CASGLVHQLGPSNYGYTF
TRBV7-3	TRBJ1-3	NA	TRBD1	TGTGCCAGCAGCTCGGACAGGGGGTTTGGAAACACCATATATTTT	CASSSDRGFGNTIYF
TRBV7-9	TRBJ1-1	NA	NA	TGTGCCAGCAGCTTAGCGGAGGCAGGGACGAACACTGAAGCTTTCTTT	CASSLAEAGTNTEAFF
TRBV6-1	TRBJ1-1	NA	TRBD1	TGTGCCAGCAGCGGAGACAGGGCTGAAGCTTTCTTT	CASSGDRAEAFF
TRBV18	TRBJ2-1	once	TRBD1	TGTGCCAGCTCCAGAGACAGGGGCGCCTACAATGAGCAGTTCTTC	CASSRDRGAYNEQFF
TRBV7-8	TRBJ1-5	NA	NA	TGTGCCAGCAGCTTAGCCCGGATGAATCAGCCCCAGCATTTT	CASSLARMNQPQHF
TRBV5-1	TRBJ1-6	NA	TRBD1	TGCGCCAGCAGCGAGACAGGGCTGGGGCTTGGGTCACCCCTCCACTTT	CASSETGLGLGSPLHF
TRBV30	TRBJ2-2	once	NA	TGTGCCTTGCTTTCGGTCACCGGGGAGCTGTTTTTT	CALLSVTGELFF
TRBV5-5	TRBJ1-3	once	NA	TGTGCCAGCAGCTTTCGGTTGGTTGGAAACACCATATATTTT	CASSFRLVGNTIYF
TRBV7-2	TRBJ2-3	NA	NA	TGTGCCAGCCAGTTCCTGGGGAGCACAGATACGCAGTATTTT	CASQFLGSTDTQYF